The clone carrying this TCR beta chain showed up just a few times. These data originate in a study of response to subunit inactivated influenza vaccine. MiXCR was run by TCRdb on the RT-PCR reads, yielding one entry per CDR3 protein. The table has under 950,000 distinct CDR3 sequences, 20% to 25% seen once. The receptor was isolated from a middle-aged man who received an inactivated influenza vaccine. The source material was PBMCs from blood, sampled approximately 5 days after vaccination.

CDR3 residues: CASSPRETGNEQFF. In DNA form, the CDR3 reads TGTGCCAGCTCACCACGAGAAACAGGGAATGAGCAGTTCTTC. This chain uses TRBV18 with TRBJ2-1; TRBD1 might be the D (6 bases). This CDR3 is 14 amino acids long. The ends were cut back, 1 base at V and 7 bases at J, with 11 bases in the middle. Germline loops: CDR1 KGHSH, CDR2 LQKENI.